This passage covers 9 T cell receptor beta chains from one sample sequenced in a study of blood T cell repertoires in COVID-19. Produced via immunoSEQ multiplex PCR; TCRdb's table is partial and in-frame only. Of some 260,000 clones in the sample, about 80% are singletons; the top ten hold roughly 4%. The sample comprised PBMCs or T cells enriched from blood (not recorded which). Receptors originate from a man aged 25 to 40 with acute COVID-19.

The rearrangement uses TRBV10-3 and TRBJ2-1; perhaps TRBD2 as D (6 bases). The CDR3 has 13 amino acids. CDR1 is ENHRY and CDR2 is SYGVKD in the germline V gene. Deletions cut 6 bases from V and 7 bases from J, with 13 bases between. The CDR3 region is CAISGTPENEQFF. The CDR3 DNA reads TGTGCCATCAGCGGGACTCCAGAAAATGAGCAGTTCTTC.

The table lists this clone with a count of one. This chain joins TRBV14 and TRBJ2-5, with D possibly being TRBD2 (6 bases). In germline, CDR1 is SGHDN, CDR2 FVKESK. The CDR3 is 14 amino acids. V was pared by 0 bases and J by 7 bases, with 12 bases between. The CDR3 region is CASSQDRSGGTQYF. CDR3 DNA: TGTGCCAGCAGCCAAGACCGGTCCGGGGGGACCCAGTACTTC.

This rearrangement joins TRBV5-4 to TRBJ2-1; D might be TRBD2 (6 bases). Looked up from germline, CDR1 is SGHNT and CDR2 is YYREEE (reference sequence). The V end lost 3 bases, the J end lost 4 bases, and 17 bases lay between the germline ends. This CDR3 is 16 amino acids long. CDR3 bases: TGTGCCAGCAGCTGGTCGACTAGGAGTCGGTACAATGAGCAGTTCTTC. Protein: CASSWSTRSRYNEQFF.

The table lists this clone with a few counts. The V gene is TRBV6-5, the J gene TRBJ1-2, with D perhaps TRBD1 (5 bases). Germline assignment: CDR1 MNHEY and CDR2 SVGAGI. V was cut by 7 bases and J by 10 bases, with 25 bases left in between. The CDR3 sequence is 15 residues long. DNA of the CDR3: TGTGCCAGCACATTCGGCTCCAGGGCCGCGAATTCCTACACCTTC. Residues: CASTFGSRAANSYTF.

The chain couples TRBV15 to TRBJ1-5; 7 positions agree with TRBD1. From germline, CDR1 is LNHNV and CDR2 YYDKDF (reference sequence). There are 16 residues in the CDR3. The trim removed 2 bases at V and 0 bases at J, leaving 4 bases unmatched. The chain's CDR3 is CATSRRGTASNQPQHF. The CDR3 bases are TGTGCCACCAGCAGACGCGGGACAGCTAGCAATCAGCCCCAGCATTTT.

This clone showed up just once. Here the CDR3 reads CASSEASRGNYNEQFF. Written as DNA, the CDR3 is TGTGCCAGCAGTGAAGCATCCAGGGGGAACTACAATGAGCAGTTCTTC. The chain has TRBV6-1 and TRBJ2-1, with TRBD1 identical over 7 bases. The CDR3 has 16 amino acids. Unmatched junction bases numbered 5, after V lost 0 bases and J lost 3 bases. Germline CDR1 reads MNHNS; CDR2 reads SASEGT.

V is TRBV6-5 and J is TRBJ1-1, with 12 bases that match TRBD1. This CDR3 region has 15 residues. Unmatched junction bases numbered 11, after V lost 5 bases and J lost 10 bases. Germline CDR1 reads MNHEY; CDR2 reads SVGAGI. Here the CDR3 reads CASSPKTGTGGRAFF. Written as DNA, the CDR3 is TGTGCCAGCAGTCCTAAAACCGGGACAGGGGGCAGAGCTTTCTTT.

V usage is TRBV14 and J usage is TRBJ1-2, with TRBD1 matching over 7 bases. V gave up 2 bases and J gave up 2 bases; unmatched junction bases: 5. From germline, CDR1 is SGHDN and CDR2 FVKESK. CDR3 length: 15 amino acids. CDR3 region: CASSQRRGQNYGYTF. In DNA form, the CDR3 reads TGTGCCAGCAGCCAAAGGAGGGGGCAAAACTATGGCTACACCTTC.

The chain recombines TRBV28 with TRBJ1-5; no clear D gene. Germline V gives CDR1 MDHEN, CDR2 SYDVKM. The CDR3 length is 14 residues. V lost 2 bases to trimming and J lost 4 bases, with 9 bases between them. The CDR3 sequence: CASSLKLFNQPQHF. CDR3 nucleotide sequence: TGTGCCAGCAGTTTAAAACTCTTTAATCAGCCCCAGCATTTT.